The T cell receptor (beta chain) under discussion was sequenced for a study of regulatory T cells in long-lasting Graves disease. In this sample, this clonotype turned up many times. Stated time point: newly diagnosed GD, antithyroid drugs for less than 3 months. With RNA extracted from PBMCs as input, the TCR library was made. In building TCR beta libraries, iRepertoire HTBI primers were used together with Arm-PCR of CDR3 regions. In TCRdb, the multiplex PCR reads were re-called with MiXCR into one record per CDR3 protein. This sample yields about 440,000 distinct CDR3 sequences, of which more than 12% are seen a single time; 16% belongs to the top ten. The same data also went into a second study, on T cells in Graves' hyperthyroidism and ophthalmopathy.

The sample was peripheral blood mononuclear cells (PBMCs), taken at new diagnosis, from a patient treated with antithyroid drugs. This clonotype originated in a woman in her twenties or thirties with Graves disease.

CDR3 amino acids: CASSETPLSSYEQYF. The DNA of the CDR3 is TGTGCCAGCAGTGAAACCCCCCTGAGCTCCTACGAGCAGTACTTC. The chain employs TRBV6-2 or TRBV6-3 and TRBJ2-7, with no clear D. The germline V gene encodes CDR1 MNHEY and CDR2 SVGEGT. The V end lost 5 bases, the J end lost 0 bases, and 14 bases lay between the germline ends. The CDR3 consists of 15 residues.